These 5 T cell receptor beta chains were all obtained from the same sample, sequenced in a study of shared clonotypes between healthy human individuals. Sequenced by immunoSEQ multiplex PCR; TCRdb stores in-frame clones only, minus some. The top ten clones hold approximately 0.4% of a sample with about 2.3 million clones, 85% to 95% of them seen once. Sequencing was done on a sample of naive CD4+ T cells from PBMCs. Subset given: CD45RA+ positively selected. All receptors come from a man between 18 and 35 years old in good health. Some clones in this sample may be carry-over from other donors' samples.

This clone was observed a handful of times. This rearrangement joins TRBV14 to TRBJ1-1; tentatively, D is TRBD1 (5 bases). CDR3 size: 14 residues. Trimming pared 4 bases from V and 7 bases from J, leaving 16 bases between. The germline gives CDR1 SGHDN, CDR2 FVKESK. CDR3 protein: CASSRPEGSIEAFF. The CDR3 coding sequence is TGTGCCAGCAGCCGCCCGGAGGGGTCAATTGAAGCTTTCTTT.

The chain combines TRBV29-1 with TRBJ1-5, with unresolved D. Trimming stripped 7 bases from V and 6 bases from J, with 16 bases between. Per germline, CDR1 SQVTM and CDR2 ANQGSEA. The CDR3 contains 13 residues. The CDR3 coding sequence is TGCAGCGCTGAGGTCGGGGTCGGTCAGCCCCAGCATTTT. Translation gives CSAEVGVGQPQHF.

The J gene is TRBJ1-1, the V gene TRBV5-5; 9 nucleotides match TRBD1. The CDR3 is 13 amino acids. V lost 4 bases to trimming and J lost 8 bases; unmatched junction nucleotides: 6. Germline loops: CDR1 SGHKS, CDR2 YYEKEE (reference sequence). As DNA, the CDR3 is TGTGCCAGCAGCGCACAGGGGGCTGGCGAAGCTTTCTTT. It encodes CASSAQGAGEAFF.

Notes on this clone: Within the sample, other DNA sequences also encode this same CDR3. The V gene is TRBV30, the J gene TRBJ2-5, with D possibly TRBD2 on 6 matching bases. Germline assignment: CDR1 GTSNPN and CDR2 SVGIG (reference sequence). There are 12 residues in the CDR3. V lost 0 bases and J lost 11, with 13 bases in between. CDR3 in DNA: TGTGCCTGGAGTGTATTGGGTCGGGAGCAGTACTTC. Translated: CAWSVLGREQYF.

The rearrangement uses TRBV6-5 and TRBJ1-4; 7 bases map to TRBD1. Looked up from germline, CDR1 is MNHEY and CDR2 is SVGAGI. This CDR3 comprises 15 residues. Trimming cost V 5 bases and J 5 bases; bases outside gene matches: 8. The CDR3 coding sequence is TGTGCCAGCAGTCCCCAGGGGGGAGTAAATGAAAAACTGTTTTTT. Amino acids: CASSPQGGVNEKLFF.